These 19 T cell receptor beta chains were all obtained from the same sample, sequenced in a study of Graves' ophthalmopathy and Graves' hyperthyroidism. Amplification targeted the TCR beta CDR3 regions, with RNA transcripts as the source material. HTBI primers were employed in first-round RT-PCR, then a second-round multiplex PCR followed. TCRdb independently ran MiXCR on the multiplex PCR reads; one entry per CDR3 protein. The sample yields about 58,000 distinct CDR3 sequences, approximately 47% seen once. Sequenced: peripheral blood. The receptors shown here come from an adult woman with Graves' ophthalmopathy.

This clonotype appeared many times. The chain recombines TRBV11-2 with TRBJ2-1, with 12 bases fitting TRBD2. Germline V gives CDR1 SGHAT, CDR2 FQNNGV. The CDR3 consists of 15 residues. J lost 8 bases, V lost 2 bases, and 4 bases had no gene match. CDR3 region: CASSLLAGGLHEQFF. CDR3 DNA: TGTGCCAGCAGCTTACTAGCGGGAGGGCTCCATGAGCAGTTCTTC. Looking up the rest from reference TRBV11-2 and TRBJ2-1 gives the full variable domain: EAGVAQSPRYKIIEKRQSVAFWCNPISGHATLYWYQQILGQGPKLLIQFQNNGVVDDSQLPKDRFSAERLKGVDSTLKIQPAKLEDSAVYLCASSLLAGGLHEQFFGPGTRLTVL.

In DNA form, the CDR3 reads TGTGCCAGCAGCCGTAGGGACAGGGGTCGGTACGAGCAGTACTTC. Translating it yields CASSRRDRGRYEQYF. The chain joins TRBV7-9 to TRBJ2-7; the match to TRBD1 covers 10 bases. CDR1 SEHNR and CDR2 FQNEAQ come from the germline V gene (reference sequence). The V segment lost 5 bases and the J segment 4 bases; nucleotides outside the gene matches: 8. The CDR3 has 15 residues. Complete variable domain (other parts from reference TRBV7-9 and TRBJ2-7): DTGVSQNPRHKITKRGQNVTFRCDPISEHNRLYWYRQTLGQGPEFLTYFQNEAQLEKSRLLSDRFSAERPKGSFSTLEIQRTEQGDSAMYLCASSRRDRGRYEQYFGPGTRLTVT.

This clonotype came up many times. This may be a read error: a much more frequent sequence differs by one nucleotide. The chain joins TRBV20-1 to TRBJ2-7; possibly TRBD1 or TRBD2 for D (7 bases each). V was cut by 6 bases and J by 2 bases, with 20 bases left in between. The CDR3 runs 15 residues. CDR1 DFQATT and CDR2 SNEGSKA come from the germline V gene (reference sequence). The CDR3 nucleotides read TGCAGTGCCTCCAGCGGCCAGGGGGGGGCCTACGAGCAGTACTTC. Amino acid sequence: CSASSGQGGAYEQYF.

To note about this clonotype: The junction and the germline gene differ at one end; a read error may be behind it. The CDR3 nucleotides are TGCCTAAAGCTTCACCGGGACCCACGTGGGGGGCTTAATCTGCCCCAGCATTTT. Translation gives CLKLHRDPRGGLNLPQHF. The genes are TRBV20-1 and TRBJ1-5, with D possibly TRBD1 on 6 matching bases. Germline V CDR1 and CDR2: DFQATT, SNEGSKA (reference sequence). This CDR3 has 18 residues.

For the CDR3, the DNA is TGTGCCTGGAGTGTTGGGCTAGCGGGAGACGAGCAGTACTTC. Translation gives CAWSVGLAGDEQYF. This sequence joins TRBV30 and TRBJ2-7; 10 bases agree with TRBD2. V lost 0 bases, J lost 5 bases, and 4 bases stayed unmatched. The V gene's germline CDR1 is GTSNPN and CDR2 SVGIG (reference sequence). The CDR3 has 14 amino acids.

J is TRBJ2-5 and V is TRBV29-1, with D unresolved. The CDR3 runs 17 residues. Trimming left V 5 bases short and J 4 bases short, with 26 bases between. The V gene's germline CDR1 is SQVTM and CDR2 ANQGSEA. The CDR3 DNA sequence: TGCAGCGTTCTACCCCGTTTTGCGGACCCCGACGGAGAGACCCAGTACTTC. Residues: CSVLPRFADPDGETQYF.

This clonotype was counted ten times or more. The chain joins TRBV7-2 to TRBJ2-2; no firm D call. Trimming cost V 4 bases and J 3 bases, with 12 bases left between them. CDR3 length: 15 residues. Germline V gene data show CDR1 as SGHTA and CDR2 as FQGNSA. CDR3 bases: TGTGCCAGCAGCTCATCCTCACGCTACACCGGGGAGCTGTTTTTT. Translation gives CASSSSSRYTGELFF.

This clonotype has just a few counts. A much larger clone is a single base away; this may be a read error. This rearrangement joins TRBV11-2 to TRBJ2-2; 12 bases are shared with TRBD1. The CDR3 runs 16 residues. CDR1 is SGHAT and CDR2 is FQNNGV in the germline V gene. CDR3 nucleotides: TGTGCCAGCAGCAGACCCGGGACAGGGGGCCCCGGGGAGCTGTCTTTT. It encodes CASSRPGTGGPGELSF. Combining the CDR3 with reference TRBV11-2 and TRBJ2-2 gives the whole variable domain EAGVAQSPRYKIIEKRQSVAFWCNPISGHATLYWYQQILGQGPKLLIQFQNNGVVDDSQLPKDRFSAERLKGVDSTLKIQPAKLEDSAVYLCASSRPGTGGPGELSFGEGSRLTVL.

The CDR3 is CASSAVGTVSNQPQHF. In nucleotides, the CDR3 is TGTGCCAGCAGTGCCGTCGGGACAGTGAGCAATCAGCCCCAGCATTTT. V usage is TRBV25-1 and J usage is TRBJ1-5; 7 positions agree with TRBD1. The CDR3 sequence is 16 residues long. CDR1 and CDR2 from the germline V gene are MGHDK and SYGVNS. Trimming at V came to 4 bases and at J to 1 base, leaving 7 bases not matched to a gene.

The chain carries TRBV15 and TRBJ2-1; 9 bases fit TRBD2. The V and J ends lost 3 bases and 4 bases, in that order; junction bases with no gene match: 7. The CDR3 covers 16 residues. Germline CDR1 LNHNV, CDR2 YYDKDF (reference sequence). As DNA, the CDR3 is TGTGCCACCAGCAGCCAAGATAGCGGGGGATACAATGAGCAGTTCTTC. Protein: CATSSQDSGGYNEQFF.

The chain employs TRBV5-4 and TRBJ2-3; tentative D call: TRBD2 (5 bases). The CDR3 contains 13 residues. Trimming pared 1 base from V and 11 bases from J, leaving 14 bases between. Germline-derived CDR1 and CDR2 are SGHNT and YYREEE (reference sequence). The CDR3 spells CASSLSGRTEQYF. The CDR3 DNA follows: TGTGCCAGCAGCTTGTCCGGCCGGACTGAGCAGTATTTT.

The chain recombines TRBV6-2 or TRBV6-3 with TRBJ2-3; no clear D. Trimming left V 4 bases short and J 5 bases short, with 7 bases between. CDR3 length: 12 residues. Germline values: CDR1 MNHEY, CDR2 SVGEGT. CDR3 in amino acids: CASSSPRDTQYF. Here the CDR3 DNA reads TGTGCCAGCAGTTCCCCTAGAGATACGCAGTATTTT.

Turning to this clonotype: At one end the junction does not follow the germline gene, possibly because of a read error. V is TRBV6-5 and J is TRBJ1-5; D gene unclear. The CDR3 consists of 14 residues. The germline CDR1 and CDR2 sequences are MNHEY and SVGAGI. The CDR3 DNA follows: TGTGCCAGCAGTTACGCAGGAGACAATCGGCCCCGGCATTTT. Translation: CASSYAGDNRPRHF.

About this clonotype itself: A much larger clone differs from this one at a single base, so this may be a read error. The chain couples TRBV7-6 to TRBJ1-1; 7 bases map to TRBD1. The CDR3 runs 17 residues. J gave up 5 bases and V 8 bases, and 20 bases lay outside the gene matches. Germline V gene data show CDR1 as SGHVS and CDR2 as FNYEAQ. CDR3 DNA: TGTGCCAGCGGTCATTCCGGAGCGGCAGGGGGAGGGACTGAAGCTTTCTTT. Translated: CASGHSGAAGGGTEAFF.

This clonotype has a single count. At one boundary the junction diverges from the germline segment, which might be a read error. The rearrangement links TRBV10-3 to TRBJ2-7; no clear D gene. The CDR3 consists of 13 residues. Germline CDR1 is ENHRY and CDR2 is SYGVKD. CDR3 DNA sequence: TGTGCCATCAGTTACTCTCCGGGCTACGGGCAGTACTTC. Translation gives CAISYSPGYGQYF.

The chain joins TRBV19 to TRBJ1-2; 8 bases fit TRBD1. Germline V lookup: CDR1 LNHDA, CDR2 SQIVND (reference sequence). The V segment lost 3 bases and the J segment 6 bases; nucleotides outside the gene matches: 15. The CDR3 runs 17 residues. The CDR3 spells CASSIAGGRGQSHGYTF. The DNA of the CDR3 is TGTGCCAGTAGTATTGCAGGGGGCAGGGGGCAATCCCATGGCTACACCTTC.

The chain employs TRBV12-5 and TRBJ2-7; 9 nucleotides match TRBD1. Trimming removed 7 bases from V and 2 bases from J; junction bases left unmatched: 6. CDR1 is LGHNT, CDR2 FRNRAP, per germline. The CDR3 spans 14 residues. The CDR3 nucleotides are TGTGCTAGTGTGGGACAGGGAAGCGCCTACGAGCAGTACTTC. Its translation: CASVGQGSAYEQYF.

On this clonotype itself: At one end the junction does not follow the germline gene, possibly because of a read error. The genes are TRBV19 and TRBJ2-2, with D perhaps TRBD1 (6 bases). The CDR3 loop spans 17 amino acids. CDR1 is LNHDA and CDR2 is SQIVND in the germline V gene (reference sequence). CDR3 amino acids: CASSIGQGRTSTGELFF. The CDR3 DNA sequence: TGTGCCAGTAGTATAGGTCAGGGGCGAACCAGCACCGGGGAGCTGTTCTTT. The complete variable domain, with remaining parts taken from reference TRBV19 and TRBJ2-2, reads DGGITQSPKYLFRKEGQNVTLSCEQNLNHDAMYWYRQDPGQGLRLIYYSQIVNDFQKGDIAEGYSVSREKKESFPLTVTSAQKNPTAFYLCASSIGQGRTSTGELFFGEGSRLTVL.

There are many counts of this clonotype. The V call is TRBV28, the J call TRBJ2-7, with 7 bases that match TRBD2. The CDR3 contains 14 residues. Per the germline V gene, CDR1 is MDHEN and CDR2 is SYDVKM. Losses at the gene ends were 6 bases for V and 6 bases for J; bases not matched to a gene: 11. CDR3 amino acids: CASRSQGGSGEQYF. The CDR3 coding sequence is TGTGCCAGCAGATCTCAGGGAGGGAGCGGCGAGCAGTACTTC.